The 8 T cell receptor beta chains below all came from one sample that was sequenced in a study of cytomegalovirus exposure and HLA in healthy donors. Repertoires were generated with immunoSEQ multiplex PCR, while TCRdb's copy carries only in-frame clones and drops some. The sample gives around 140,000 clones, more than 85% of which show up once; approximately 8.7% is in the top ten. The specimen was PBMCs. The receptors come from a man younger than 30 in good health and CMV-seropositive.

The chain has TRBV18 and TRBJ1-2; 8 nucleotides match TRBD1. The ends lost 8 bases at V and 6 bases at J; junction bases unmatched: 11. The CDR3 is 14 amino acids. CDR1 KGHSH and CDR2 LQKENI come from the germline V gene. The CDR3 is CASRQGQGAHGYTF. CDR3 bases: TGTGCCAGCCGACAAGGACAGGGAGCCCATGGCTACACCTTC.

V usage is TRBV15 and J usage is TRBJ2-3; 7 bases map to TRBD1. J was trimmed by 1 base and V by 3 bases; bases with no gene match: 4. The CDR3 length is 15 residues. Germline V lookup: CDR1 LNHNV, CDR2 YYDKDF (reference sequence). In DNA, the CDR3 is TGTGCCACCAGCAGCCTTGACAGGGGCACAGATACGCAGTATTTT. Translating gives CATSSLDRGTDTQYF.

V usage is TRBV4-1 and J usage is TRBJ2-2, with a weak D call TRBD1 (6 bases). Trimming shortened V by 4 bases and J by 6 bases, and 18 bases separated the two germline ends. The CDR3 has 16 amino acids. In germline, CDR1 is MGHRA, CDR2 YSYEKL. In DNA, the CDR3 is TGCGCCAGCAGCCGAATCGGCCAGGGGATCGCCGGGGAGCTGTTTTTT. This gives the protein CASSRIGQGIAGELFF.

DNA of the CDR3: TGTGCCAGCAGCCCTCGGCAGGCCTACGAGCAGTACTTC. Protein: CASSPRQAYEQYF. V and J are TRBV7-6 and TRBJ2-7; no clear D gene. Germline CDR1 is SGHVS and CDR2 is FNYEAQ. The V end was cut by 5 bases, the J end by 2 bases, with 10 bases between. The CDR3 consists of 13 residues.

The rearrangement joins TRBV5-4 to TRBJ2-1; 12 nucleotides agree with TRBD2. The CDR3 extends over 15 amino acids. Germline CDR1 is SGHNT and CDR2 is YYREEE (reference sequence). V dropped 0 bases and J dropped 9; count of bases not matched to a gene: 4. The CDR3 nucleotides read TGTGCCAGCAGCTTGGGGCTAGCGGGAGGGCTTGAGCAGTTCTTC. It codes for CASSLGLAGGLEQFF.

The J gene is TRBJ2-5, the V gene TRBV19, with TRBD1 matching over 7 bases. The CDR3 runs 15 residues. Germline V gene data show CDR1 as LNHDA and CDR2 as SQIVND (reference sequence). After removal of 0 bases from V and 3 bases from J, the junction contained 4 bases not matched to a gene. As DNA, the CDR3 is TGTGCCAGTAGTATAGATTGGGGGACAGAAGAGACCCAGTACTTC. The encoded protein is CASSIDWGTEETQYF.

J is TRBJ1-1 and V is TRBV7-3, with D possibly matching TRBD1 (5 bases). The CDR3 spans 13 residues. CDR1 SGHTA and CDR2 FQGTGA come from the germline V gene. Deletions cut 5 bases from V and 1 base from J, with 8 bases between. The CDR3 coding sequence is TGTGCCAGCAGCGTACAGGAGAACACTGAAGCTTTCTTT. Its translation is CASSVQENTEAFF.

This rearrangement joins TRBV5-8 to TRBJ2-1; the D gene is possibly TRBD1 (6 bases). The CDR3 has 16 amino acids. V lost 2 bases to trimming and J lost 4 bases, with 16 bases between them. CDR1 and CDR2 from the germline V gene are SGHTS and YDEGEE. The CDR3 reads CASSFTGWVVYNEQFF. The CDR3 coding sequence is TGTGCCAGCAGCTTCACAGGGTGGGTAGTTTACAATGAGCAGTTCTTC.